In its sample, the clone carrying this T cell receptor (beta chain) was seen a few times. Antigen unknown. The CDR3 covers 12 residues. Trimming stripped 2 bases from V and 0 bases from J, with 4 bases between. The V gene's germline CDR1 is SQVTM and CDR2 ANQGSEA. TCRdb recomputed calls from the 5' RACE reads with MiXCR, one row per CDR3 protein. Of approximately 400,000 distinct CDR3 sequences in the sample, 20% to 30% were seen once. This record belongs to a study of T-cell memory formation after mild COVID-19. Study-wide results and limits: Within pre-infection memory, some responding clones were found, suggesting cross-reactive memory joined. Contracting CD8+ clones were enriched in EMRA, CD4+ mainly in CM and EM. There was no confirmation that second-wave clones peaking on day 37 were SARS-CoV-2 specific.

The TCR sequence derives from an adult woman who had mild COVID-19 (a few samples of this study predate the infection). Cell type and time point are not known. Source material: PBMCs or a T cell subset sorted from them (not recorded which). V and J are TRBV29-1 and TRBJ2-5; D is ambiguous. Here the CDR3 DNA reads TGCAGCGTTGAACAACACCAAGAGACCCAGTACTTC. It specifies CSVEQHQETQYF.